This TCR beta chain was documented in a study of shared clonotypes between healthy human individuals (dated by TCRdb to 2020 to 2022). Regarding the research as a whole: The cohort included a few men and two women between 18 and 49 years of age. For each donor, CD4 naive and CD4 memory were each run on three plates, CD8 naive on two plates, and CD8 memory on one plate. The study deeply sequenced blood TCR repertoires of 5 or 6 healthy adults to estimate repertoire size and the extent of clonotype sharing between individuals. To increase sequencing depth and limit assay-specific biases, different laboratories used diverse techniques to prepare libraries and sequence TCR repertoires. Between about 0.9 and 8.9 billion PBMCs per donor were obtained by leukapheresis. Summary of the overall study and its limitations: Only blood was sampled, and tissue TCR repertoires likely differ from those in blood. Rarefaction of sorted-subset datasets indicated incomplete sequencing despite the large sequencing depth. Compared with non-shared clonotypes, clonotypes shared by all four sorted-subset donors had higher generation probabilities. The small number of donors limited the genetic and exposure-history diversity represented. Based on pairwise subsampling, the degree of clonotype sharing among donors was expected to be affected by sequencing depth. Across four donors, 5% to 6% of naive CD4, 3% to 4% of naive CD8, under 2.5% of memory CD4, and under 0.45% of memory CD8 clonotypes were shared. Naive subsets generally had larger estimated clonotype richness than memory subsets.

A remark on this clone: The antigen this receptor binds is unknown. Base qualities are not recorded, but no much larger clone differs from it by a single base.

For the CD8 naive samples, CD45RO-negative cells were positively selected for CCR7, yielding a CD45RA+CCR7+ population from which TemRA cells were excluded. Healthy HIV-negative adults with no recently reported acute infections or vaccinations were included as donors. Every donor was a Caucasian adult residing in Nashville, Tennessee, USA. Blood was obtained by leukapheresis, after which PBMCs were separated by Ficoll-Histopaque density gradient centrifugation and cryopreserved in liquid nitrogen vapor phase. Purity and quantity of every magnetically sorted T cell population were checked by analytical flow cytometry. Each sorted fraction had its genomic DNA isolated and then quantified by UV absorbance on a Nanodrop 2000c. TCR CDR3 regions were amplified from genomic DNA by multiplex PCR using the deep immunoSEQ assay. Extracted genomic DNA from each cell subset was spread evenly across all wells of several immunoSEQ 96-well plates, with each plate serving as a replicate. For sorted subsets, each replicate PCR was loaded with 150 to 250 ng genomic DNA, equivalent to 25,000 to 35,000 T cell genomes. Purified libraries were quantified with a Qubit 3.0 fluorometer, sized on a Bioanalyzer 2100, and re-quantified with the KAPA Library Quantification kit. Every immunoSEQ 96-well plate was sequenced on a dedicated single-read 150-cycle Illumina NextSeq 550 flow cell. The paper's data handling went like this. Because the immunoSEQ output included only junctional sequences and no quality scores, the filtering could not be the same as the filtering used for full-length reads. Sequences were annotated with PyIR, a Python wrapper for IgBLAST v1.9, using IMGT germline references to assign V/J genes and CDR3. Reads were removed for weak V/J assignments (E-value above 1e-6), missing CDR3, stop codons, out-of-frame junctions, or ambiguous translated residues. V3J clonotypes were defined by identical inferred V gene, J gene, and CDR3 amino acid sequence. To compute the percentage overlap between repertoires, the number of shared unique clonotypes was divided by the size of the smaller repertoire. Repertoire richness was assessed with RTK rarefaction, the Chao1 estimator, and Recon v2.1 estimates of unobserved clonotypes. Generation probabilities were computed with OLGA for all TCRbeta clonotypes obtained by the gDNA method from a handful of donors. TCRdb re-hosts the immuneACCESS table, in-frame sequences only. Its copies lack some clones; in the studies checked, an unresolved V gene accounts for under half of them, and the cause for the rest is not known. That table furnishes V, J and clone size, whereas the DNA furnished D and trimming. The sample profile shows roughly 850,000 clones; around 96% of them were found once. Clones ranked in the top ten supply about 0.22% of the sample.

The CDR3 spans 15 residues, from the cysteine through the phenylalanine. The CDR3 DNA has 45 bases and is translated from base 1. The germline V gene (reference sequence) sets CDR1 to SEHNR and CDR2 to FQNEAQ. The V end loses 7 bases and the J end loses 2 bases, and a stretch of 15 bases separates them. The rearrangement joined TRBV7-9 to TRBJ2-1, with the D gene too uncertain to name. The sequenced material came from naive CD8+ T cells sorted from blood. Per the publication, the cell subset or site label means: CD45RA+CCR7+. The source of this sequence is a man aged 30 to 39 in good health. The CDR3 in this case is CASISTLATYNEQFF. The nucleotide sequence reads as follows: TGTGCCAGCATAAGCACTTTAGCTACCTACAATGAGCAGTTCTTC.